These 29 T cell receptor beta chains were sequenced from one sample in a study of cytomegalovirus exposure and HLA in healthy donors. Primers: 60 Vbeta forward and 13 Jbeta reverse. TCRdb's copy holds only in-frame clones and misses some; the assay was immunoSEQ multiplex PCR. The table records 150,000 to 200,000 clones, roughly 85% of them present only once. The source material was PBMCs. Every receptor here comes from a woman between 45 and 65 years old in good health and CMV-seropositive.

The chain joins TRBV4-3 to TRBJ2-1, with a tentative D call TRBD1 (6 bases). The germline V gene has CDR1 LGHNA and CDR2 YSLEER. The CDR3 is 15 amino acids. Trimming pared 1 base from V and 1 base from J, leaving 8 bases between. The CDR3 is CASSQGQGSYNEQFF. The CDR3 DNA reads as TGCGCCAGCAGCCAAGGGCAGGGGTCCTACAATGAGCAGTTCTTC.

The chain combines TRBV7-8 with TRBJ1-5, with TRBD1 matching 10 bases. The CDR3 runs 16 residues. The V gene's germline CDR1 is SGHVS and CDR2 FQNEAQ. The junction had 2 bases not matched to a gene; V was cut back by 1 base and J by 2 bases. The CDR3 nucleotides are TGTGCCAGCAGCTTAGAGACAGGGGGCCGCAATCAGCCCCAGCATTTT. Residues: CASSLETGGRNQPQHF.

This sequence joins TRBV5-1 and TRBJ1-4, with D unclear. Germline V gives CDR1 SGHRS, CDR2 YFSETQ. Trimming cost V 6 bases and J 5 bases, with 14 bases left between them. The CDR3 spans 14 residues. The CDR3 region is CASTGGEINEKLFF. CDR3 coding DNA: TGCGCCAGCACGGGCGGGGAGATCAATGAAAAACTGTTTTTT.

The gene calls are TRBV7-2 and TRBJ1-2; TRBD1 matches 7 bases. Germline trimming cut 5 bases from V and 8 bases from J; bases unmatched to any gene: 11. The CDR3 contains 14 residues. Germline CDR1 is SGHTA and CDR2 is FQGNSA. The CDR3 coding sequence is TGTGCCAGCAGCCTTCAGCTCAGGGGGTCCGGCTACACCTTC. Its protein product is CASSLQLRGSGYTF.

CDR3 sequence: CASSPKTGYEQYF. The DNA of the CDR3 is TGTGCCAGCTCACCAAAGACAGGGTACGAGCAGTACTTC. This chain joins TRBV18 and TRBJ2-7, with 7 bases fitting TRBD1. Germline values: CDR1 KGHSH, CDR2 LQKENI. CDR3 length equals 13 residues. Losses at the gene ends were 2 bases for V and 4 bases for J; bases not matched to a gene: 2.

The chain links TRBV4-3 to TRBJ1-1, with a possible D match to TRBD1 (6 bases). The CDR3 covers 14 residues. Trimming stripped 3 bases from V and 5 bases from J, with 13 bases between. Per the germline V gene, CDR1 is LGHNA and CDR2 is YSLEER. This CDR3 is CASSQPGEGTEAFF. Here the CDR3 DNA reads TGCGCCAGCAGCCAGCCAGGGGAAGGGACTGAAGCTTTCTTT.

For the CDR3, the DNA is TGCGCCAGCAGCCAGGCGTTTAGCGGGGGGATAACAGATACGCAGTATTTT. It codes for CASSQAFSGGITDTQYF. This sequence joins TRBV4-1 and TRBJ2-3; 10 nucleotides match TRBD2. This CDR3 is built from 17 residues. V shed 3 bases and J 3 bases; nucleotides not matched to a gene: 9. Germline values: CDR1 MGHRA, CDR2 YSYEKL.

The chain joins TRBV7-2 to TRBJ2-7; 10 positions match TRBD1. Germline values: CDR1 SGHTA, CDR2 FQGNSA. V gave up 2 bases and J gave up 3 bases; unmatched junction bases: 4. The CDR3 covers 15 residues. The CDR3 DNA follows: TGTGCCAGCAGCTTAAGTCGGACAGGGGGCTACGAGCAGTACTTC. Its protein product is CASSLSRTGGYEQYF.

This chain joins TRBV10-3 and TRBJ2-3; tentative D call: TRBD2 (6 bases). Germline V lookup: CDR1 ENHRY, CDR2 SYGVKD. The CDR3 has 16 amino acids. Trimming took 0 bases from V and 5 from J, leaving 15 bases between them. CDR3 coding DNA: TGTGCCATCAGTGAGTCTGGGGCAGCGGGCGGAGATACGCAGTATTTT. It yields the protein CAISESGAAGGDTQYF.

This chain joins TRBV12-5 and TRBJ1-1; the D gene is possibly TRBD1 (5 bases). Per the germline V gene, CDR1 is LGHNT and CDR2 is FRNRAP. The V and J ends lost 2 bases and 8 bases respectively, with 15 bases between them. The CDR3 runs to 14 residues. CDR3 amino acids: CASGLPPSTAEAFF. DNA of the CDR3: TGTGCTAGTGGTTTGCCCCCCTCGACAGCCGAAGCTTTCTTT.

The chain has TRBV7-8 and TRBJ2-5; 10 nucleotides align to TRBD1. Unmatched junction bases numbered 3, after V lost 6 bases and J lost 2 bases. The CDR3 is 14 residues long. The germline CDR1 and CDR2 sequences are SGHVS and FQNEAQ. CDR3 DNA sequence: TGTGCCAGCAGTCAGGACAGGGGGCAAGAGACCCAGTACTTC. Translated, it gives CASSQDRGQETQYF.

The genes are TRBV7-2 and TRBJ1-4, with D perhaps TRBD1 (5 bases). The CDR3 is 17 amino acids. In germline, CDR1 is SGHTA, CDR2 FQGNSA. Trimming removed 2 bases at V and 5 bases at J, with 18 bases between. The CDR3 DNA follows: TGTGCCAGCAGCTTAAGCTGGACTACGCGGGGGAATGAAAAACTGTTTTTT. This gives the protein CASSLSWTTRGNEKLFF.

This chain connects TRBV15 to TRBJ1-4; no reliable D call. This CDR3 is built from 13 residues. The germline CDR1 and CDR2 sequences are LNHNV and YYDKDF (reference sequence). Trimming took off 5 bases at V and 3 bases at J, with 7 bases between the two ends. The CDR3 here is CATSPRANEKLFF. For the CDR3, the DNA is TGTGCCACCAGCCCCCGGGCTAATGAAAAACTGTTTTTT.

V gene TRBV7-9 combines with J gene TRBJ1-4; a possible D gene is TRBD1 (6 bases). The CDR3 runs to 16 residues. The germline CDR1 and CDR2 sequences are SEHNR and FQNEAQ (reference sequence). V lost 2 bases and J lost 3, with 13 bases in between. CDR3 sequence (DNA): TGTGCCAGCAGCTTAAGGGTATCAGGGGCTAATGAAAAACTGTTTTTT. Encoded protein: CASSLRVSGANEKLFF.

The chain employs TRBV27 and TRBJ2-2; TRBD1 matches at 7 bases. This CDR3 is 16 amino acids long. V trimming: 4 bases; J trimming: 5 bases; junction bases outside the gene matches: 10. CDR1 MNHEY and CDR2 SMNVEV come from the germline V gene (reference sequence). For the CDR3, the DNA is TGTGCCAGCAGTTCGCCTAGGACAGGAGGAACCGGGGAGCTGTTTTTT. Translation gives CASSSPRTGGTGELFF.

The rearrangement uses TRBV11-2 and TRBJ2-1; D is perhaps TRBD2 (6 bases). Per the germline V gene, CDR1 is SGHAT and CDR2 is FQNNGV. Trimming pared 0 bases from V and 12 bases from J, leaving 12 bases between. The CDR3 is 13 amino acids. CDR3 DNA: TGTGCCAGCAGCTTAGAGCTCTTGGGGGGGCAGTTCTTC. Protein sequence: CASSLELLGGQFF.

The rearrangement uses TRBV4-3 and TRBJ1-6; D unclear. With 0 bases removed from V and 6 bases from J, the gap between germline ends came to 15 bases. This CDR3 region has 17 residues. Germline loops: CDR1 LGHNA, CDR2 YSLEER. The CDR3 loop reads CASSQESGPTLNSPLHF. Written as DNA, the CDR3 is TGCGCCAGCAGCCAAGAATCTGGGCCGACACTTAATTCACCCCTCCACTTT.

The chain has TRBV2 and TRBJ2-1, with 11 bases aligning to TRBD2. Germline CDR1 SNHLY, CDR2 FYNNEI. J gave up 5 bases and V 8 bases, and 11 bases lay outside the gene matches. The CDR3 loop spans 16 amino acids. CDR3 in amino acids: CASGDFSGGANNEQFF. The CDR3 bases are TGTGCCAGCGGGGACTTTAGCGGGGGGGCCAACAATGAGCAGTTCTTC.

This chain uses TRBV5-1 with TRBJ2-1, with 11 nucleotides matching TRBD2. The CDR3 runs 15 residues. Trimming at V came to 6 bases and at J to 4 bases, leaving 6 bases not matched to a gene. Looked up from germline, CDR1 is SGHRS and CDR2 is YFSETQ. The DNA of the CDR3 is TGCGCCAGCACTTCGGGACTAGCGGTATACAATGAGCAGTTCTTC. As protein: CASTSGLAVYNEQFF.

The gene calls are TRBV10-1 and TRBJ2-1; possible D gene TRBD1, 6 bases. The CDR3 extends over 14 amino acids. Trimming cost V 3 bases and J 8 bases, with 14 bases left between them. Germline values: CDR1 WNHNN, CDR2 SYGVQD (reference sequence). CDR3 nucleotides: TGCGCCAGCAGTGAACAGGGTGAGGTCGATGAGCAGTTCTTC. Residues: CASSEQGEVDEQFF.

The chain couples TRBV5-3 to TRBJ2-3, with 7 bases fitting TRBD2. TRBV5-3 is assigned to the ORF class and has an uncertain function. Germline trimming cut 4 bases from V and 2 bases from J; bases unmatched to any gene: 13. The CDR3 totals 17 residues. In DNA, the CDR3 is TGTGCCAGAAGCGCCCCCCCGGGGGGAAGCCTCACAGATACGCAGTATTTT. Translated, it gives CARSAPPGGSLTDTQYF.

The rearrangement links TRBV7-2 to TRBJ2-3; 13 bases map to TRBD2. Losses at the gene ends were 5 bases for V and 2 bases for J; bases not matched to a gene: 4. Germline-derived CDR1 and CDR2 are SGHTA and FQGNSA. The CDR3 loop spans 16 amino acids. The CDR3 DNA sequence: TGTGCCAGCAGCCGGGGACTAGCGGGATTCACAGATACGCAGTATTTT. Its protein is CASSRGLAGFTDTQYF.

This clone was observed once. CDR3 protein: CASSFPNQGCQPQHF. The DNA for the CDR3 is TGTGCCAGCAGTTTTCCCAATCAGGGATGTCAGCCCCAGCATTTT. The chain is built from TRBV27 and TRBJ1-5; D is possibly TRBD1 (5 bases). Trimming stripped 3 bases from V and 6 bases from J, with 15 bases between. CDR3 length: 15 amino acids. Germline V gene sequence: CDR1 MNHEY, CDR2 SMNVEV (reference sequence).

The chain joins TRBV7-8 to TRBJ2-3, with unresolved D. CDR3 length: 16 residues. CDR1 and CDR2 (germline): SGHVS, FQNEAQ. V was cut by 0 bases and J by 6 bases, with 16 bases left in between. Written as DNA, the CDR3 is TGTGCCAGCAGCTTAGCTCGGGTCCGCCCCGTGGATACGCAGTATTTT. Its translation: CASSLARVRPVDTQYF. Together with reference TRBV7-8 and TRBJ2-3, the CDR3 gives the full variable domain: GAGVSQSPRYKVAKRGQDVALRCDPISGHVSLFWYQQALGQGPEFLTYFQNEAQLDKSGLPSDRFFAERPEGSVSTLKIQRTQQEDSAVYLCASSLARVRPVDTQYFGPGTRLTVL.

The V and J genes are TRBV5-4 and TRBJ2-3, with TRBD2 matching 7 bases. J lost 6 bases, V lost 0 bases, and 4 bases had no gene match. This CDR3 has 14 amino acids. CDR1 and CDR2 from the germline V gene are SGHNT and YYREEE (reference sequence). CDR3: CASSLGLAVDTQYF. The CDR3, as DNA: TGTGCCAGCAGCTTGGGGCTAGCGGTCGATACGCAGTATTTT.

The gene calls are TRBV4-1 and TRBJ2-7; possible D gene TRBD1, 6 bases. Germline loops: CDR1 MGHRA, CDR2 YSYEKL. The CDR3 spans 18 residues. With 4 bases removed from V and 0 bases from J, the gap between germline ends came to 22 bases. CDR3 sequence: CASSPGVLGFWDSYEQYF. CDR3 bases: TGCGCCAGCAGCCCAGGGGTTTTAGGTTTCTGGGACTCCTACGAGCAGTACTTC.

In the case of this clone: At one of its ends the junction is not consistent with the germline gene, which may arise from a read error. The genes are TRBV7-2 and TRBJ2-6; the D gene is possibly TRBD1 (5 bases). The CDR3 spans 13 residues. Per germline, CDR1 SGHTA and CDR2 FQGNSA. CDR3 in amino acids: CASSLAGMTEQTF. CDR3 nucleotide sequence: TGTGCCAGCAGCTTAGCCGGTATGACAGAGCAAACATTC.

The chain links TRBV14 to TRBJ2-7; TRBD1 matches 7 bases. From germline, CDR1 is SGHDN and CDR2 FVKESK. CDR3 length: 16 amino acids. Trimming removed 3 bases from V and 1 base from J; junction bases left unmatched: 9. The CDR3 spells CASSHTGAKVSYEQYF. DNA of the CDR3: TGTGCCAGCAGCCATACAGGGGCAAAGGTATCCTACGAGCAGTACTTC.

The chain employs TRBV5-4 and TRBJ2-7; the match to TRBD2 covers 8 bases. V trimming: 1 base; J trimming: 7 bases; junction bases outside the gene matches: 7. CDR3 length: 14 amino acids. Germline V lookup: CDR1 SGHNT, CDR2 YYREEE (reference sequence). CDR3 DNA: TGTGCCAGCAGCTTGCGAGCGGGAGACGTGGAGCAGTACTTC. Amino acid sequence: CASSLRAGDVEQYF.